This passage covers 17 T cell receptor beta chains from one sample sequenced in a study of blood T cell repertoires in COVID-19. Method: immunoSEQ multiplex PCR; TCRdb's copy keeps in-frame clones and lacks some. This table has 250,000 or so clones, around 90% appearing once. The sequencing input was PBMCs or T cells enriched from blood (not recorded which). Every receptor here comes from a woman aged 25 to 45 with acute COVID-19.

This chain connects TRBV2 to TRBJ2-1; 8 nucleotides line up with TRBD2. V trimming: 5 bases; J trimming: 5 bases; junction bases outside the gene matches: 14. Per germline, CDR1 SNHLY and CDR2 FYNNEI. The CDR3 is made up of 17 amino acids. CDR3 sequence reads: CASSQYQTGGVHNEQFF. CDR3 in DNA: TGTGCCAGCAGTCAGTATCAAACCGGGGGGGTCCACAATGAGCAGTTCTTC.

The rearrangement uses TRBV18 and TRBJ1-1; tentative D call: TRBD1 (5 bases). Germline assignment: CDR1 KGHSH and CDR2 LQKENI. The germline V and J ends were trimmed by 2 bases and 4 bases, with 11 bases remaining between them. The CDR3 runs to 14 residues. Here the CDR3 DNA reads TGTGCCAGCTCACCAGAGGAGGGGACCACTGAAGCTTTCTTT. It encodes CASSPEEGTTEAFF.

V usage is TRBV27 and J usage is TRBJ2-1, with 9 positions matching TRBD1. Germline V CDR1 and CDR2: MNHEY, SMNVEV (reference sequence). The CDR3 totals 18 residues. V shed 5 bases and J 6 bases; nucleotides not matched to a gene: 17. The CDR3 coding sequence is TGTGCCAGCAGTCCCCTCCCTCCGGGACAGGGAAATTTCAATGAGCAGTTCTTC. Translating gives CASSPLPPGQGNFNEQFF.

The rearrangement joins TRBV5-1 to TRBJ1-2, with 11 bases that match TRBD1. V lost 4 bases and J lost 8; bases outside the gene matches: 7. This CDR3 is 14 amino acids long. The germline V gene encodes CDR1 SGHRS and CDR2 YFSETQ. CDR3: CASSPQGQGVGYTF. DNA of the CDR3: TGCGCCAGCAGCCCCCAGGGACAGGGGGTAGGCTACACCTTC.

This clone was recorded once. The chain carries TRBV10-1 and TRBJ2-3; 9 bases map to TRBD2. J lost 3 bases, V lost 8 bases, and 12 bases had no gene match. The CDR3 totals 16 residues. Germline CDR1 and CDR2: WNHNN and SYGVQD (reference sequence). In DNA form, the CDR3 reads TGCGCCAGCGCACCGGGACTAGCTGGGGTTACAGATACGCAGTATTTT. Its protein product is CASAPGLAGVTDTQYF.

The chain employs TRBV5-1 and TRBJ1-1; TRBD1 matches at 9 bases. The germline V gene has CDR1 SGHRS and CDR2 YFSETQ. V lost 0 bases to trimming and J lost 3 bases; unmatched junction nucleotides: 3. This CDR3 comprises 15 residues. The CDR3 nucleotides read TGCGCCAGCAGCTTGGGGGACAGGGAGGACACTGAAGCTTTCTTT. Its protein is CASSLGDREDTEAFF. Variable domain in full (rest from reference TRBV5-1 and TRBJ1-1): KAGVTQTPRYLIKTRGQQVTLSCSPISGHRSVSWYQQTPGQGLQFLFEYFSETQRNKGNFPGRFSGRQFSNSRSEMNVSTLELGDSALYLCASSLGDREDTEAFFGQGTRLTVV.

This chain links TRBV7-6 with TRBJ1-1; tentative D call: TRBD1 (6 bases). Germline CDR1 is SGHVS and CDR2 is FNYEAQ. This CDR3 comprises 15 residues. Trimming left V 5 bases short and J 3 bases short, with 16 bases between. The CDR3 loop reads CASSQYTEGDTEAFF. The CDR3 DNA reads as TGTGCCAGCAGCCAATATACAGAGGGGGACACTGAAGCTTTCTTT.

This chain links TRBV5-1 with TRBJ1-6, with 8 bases that match TRBD1. CDR1 SGHRS and CDR2 YFSETQ come from the germline V gene. Trimming at V came to 3 bases and at J to 7 bases, leaving 9 bases not matched to a gene. This CDR3 is 16 amino acids long. CDR3 residues: CASSSHRDRRNSPLHF. For the CDR3, the DNA is TGCGCCAGCAGCTCCCACCGGGACAGGAGGAATTCACCCCTCCACTTT.

V and J are TRBV7-9 and TRBJ2-1, with TRBD2 identical over 9 bases. The CDR3 covers 13 residues. Germline V CDR1 and CDR2: SEHNR, FQNEAQ (reference sequence). Germline trimming cut 8 bases from V and 4 bases from J; bases unmatched to any gene: 3. For the CDR3, the DNA is TGTGCCAGCCAGCGGGGGGCATACAATGAGCAGTTCTTC. Protein product: CASQRGAYNEQFF.

This chain joins TRBV27 and TRBJ1-5; the D is unclear. V was pared by 4 bases and J by 2 bases, with 3 bases between. Germline V gene lookup returns CDR1 MNHEY and CDR2 SMNVEV (reference sequence). This CDR3 has 12 amino acids. In nucleotides, the CDR3 is TGTGCCAGCAGTTCGGGCAATCAGCCCCAGCATTTT. Amino acid sequence: CASSSGNQPQHF.

The rearrangement joins TRBV19 to TRBJ1-6; D unclear. The CDR3 consists of 16 residues. CDR1 is LNHDA, CDR2 SQIVND, per germline (reference sequence). V lost 4 bases and J 9 bases, leaving 19 bases between the germline ends. The CDR3 DNA follows: TGTGCCAGTAGTAGAATCAGCGAGATTGGAGTTTCACCCCTCCACTTT. Its translation is CASSRISEIGVSPLHF.

J is TRBJ2-2 and V is TRBV4-3, with D possibly matching TRBD1 (6 bases). CDR3 length: 17 residues. Germline V lookup: CDR1 LGHNA, CDR2 YSLEER. V was pared by 0 bases and J by 4 bases, with 15 bases between. DNA of the CDR3: TGCGCCAGCAGCCAAGATCTTGCAGGGGCTTCCACCGGGGAGCTGTTTTTT. Translation gives CASSQDLAGASTGELFF.

CDR3 sequence: CASMTNREGLLNTEAFF. In nucleotides, the CDR3 is TGTGCCAGCATGACCAACAGGGAAGGGCTTTTGAACACTGAAGCTTTCTTT. The chain joins TRBV19 to TRBJ1-1; weak D call: TRBD1 (6 bases). V shed 9 bases and J shed 0 bases, with 23 bases lying between them. The germline V gene encodes CDR1 LNHDA and CDR2 SQIVND (reference sequence). The CDR3 covers 17 residues.

The chain joins TRBV3-1 (or the pseudogene TRBV3-2) to TRBJ2-7; D remains ambiguous. The CDR3 extends over 14 amino acids. Per germline, CDR1 LGHDT and CDR2 YNNKEL (reference sequence). V lost 4 bases and J 6 bases, leaving 16 bases between the germline ends. The CDR3 here is CASSPTKTHIEQYF. The DNA of the CDR3 is TGTGCCAGCAGCCCCACCAAAACCCACATCGAGCAGTACTTC.

Remarks on this clone: Germline and junction disagree at one end, which may indicate a read error. The CDR3, as DNA: TGTGCCAGCAGCCCGGGACAGGGGATCGACTTC. Protein: CASSPGQGIDF. The chain couples TRBV13 to TRBJ2-5; 10 nucleotides align to TRBD1. CDR1 and CDR2 (germline): PRHDT, FYEKMQ (reference sequence). This CDR3 is 11 amino acids long.

The chain employs TRBV30 and TRBJ1-4; maybe TRBD1 (5 bases). This CDR3 is 14 amino acids long. Germline V gene sequence: CDR1 GTSNPN, CDR2 SVGIG (reference sequence). The CDR3 loop reads CARGGREGNEKLFF. CDR3 coding DNA: TGTGCTCGGGGAGGTAGGGAGGGGAATGAAAAACTGTTTTTT.

The chain recombines TRBV5-1 with TRBJ2-4; 8 bases line up with TRBD1. The CDR3 spans 15 residues. Germline-derived CDR1 and CDR2 are SGHRS and YFSETQ. Trimming at V came to 4 bases and at J to 8 bases, leaving 11 bases not matched to a gene. The CDR3: CASSAQGQVVDIQYF. As DNA, the CDR3 is TGCGCCAGCAGCGCACAGGGACAGGTGGTAGACATTCAGTACTTC.